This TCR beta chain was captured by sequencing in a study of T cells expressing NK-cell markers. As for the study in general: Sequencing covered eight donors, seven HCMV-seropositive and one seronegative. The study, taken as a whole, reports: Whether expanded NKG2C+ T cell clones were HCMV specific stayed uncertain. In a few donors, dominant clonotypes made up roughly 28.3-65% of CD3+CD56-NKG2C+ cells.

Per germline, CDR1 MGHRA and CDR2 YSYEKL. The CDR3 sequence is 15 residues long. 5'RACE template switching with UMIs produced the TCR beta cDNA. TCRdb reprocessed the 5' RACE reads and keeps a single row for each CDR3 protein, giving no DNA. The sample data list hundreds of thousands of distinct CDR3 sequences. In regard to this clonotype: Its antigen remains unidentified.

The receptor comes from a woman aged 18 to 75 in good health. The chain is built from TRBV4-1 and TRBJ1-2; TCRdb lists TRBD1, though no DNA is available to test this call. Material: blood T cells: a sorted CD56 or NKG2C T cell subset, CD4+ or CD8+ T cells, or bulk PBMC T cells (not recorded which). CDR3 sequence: CASSRETNQGYGYTF.